This entry lists 18 T cell receptor beta chains sequenced from one sample in a study of cytomegalovirus exposure and HLA in healthy donors. The PCR ran on 60 Vbeta and 13 Jbeta primers. Sequenced by immunoSEQ multiplex PCR; TCRdb stores in-frame clones only, minus some. Of 170,000 or so clones listed, around three quarters are singletons. Specimen: PBMCs. The receptor set was obtained from a boy between 10 and 17 years old in good health and CMV-seronegative.

The table lists this clone with a few counts. This chain links TRBV6-1 with TRBJ1-2; 10 bases match TRBD1. Germline loops: CDR1 MNHNS, CDR2 SASEGT. The ends lost 4 bases at V and 8 bases at J; junction bases unmatched: 4. This CDR3 is built from 13 residues. CDR3 coding DNA: TGTGCCAGCAGTGGGGGACAGGGGAAGGGCTACACCTTC. Translated: CASSGGQGKGYTF.

This clone showed up just once. The chain uses TRBV6-5 and TRBJ1-1, with TRBD1 identical over 9 bases. Germline assignment: CDR1 MNHEY and CDR2 SVGAGI. Unmatched junction bases numbered 5, after V lost 7 bases and J lost 2 bases. This CDR3 spans 14 amino acids. The CDR3 reads CASTRGQGNTEAFF. CDR3 nucleotide sequence: TGTGCCAGCACTAGGGGACAGGGAAACACTGAAGCTTTCTTT.

V usage is TRBV9 and J usage is TRBJ1-6, with 8 nucleotides matching TRBD1. CDR3 size: 17 residues. Trimming at V came to 0 bases and at J to 10 bases, leaving 12 bases not matched to a gene. In germline, CDR1 is SGDLS, CDR2 YYNGEE. DNA for the CDR3: TGTGCCAGCAGCGTAGGTCCCCGGGACAGGCAGGCCTCACCCCTCCACTTT. Its protein is CASSVGPRDRQASPLHF.

The chain is built from TRBV11-3 and TRBJ1-2; D unclear. Germline CDR1 reads SGHNT; CDR2 reads YENEEA. V lost 4 bases to trimming and J lost 0 bases, with 12 bases between them. The CDR3 has 15 residues. CDR3 loop: CASSSHREPNYGYTF. The CDR3 DNA is TGTGCCAGCAGCTCCCACCGGGAACCTAACTATGGCTACACCTTC.

J is TRBJ2-7 and V is TRBV15; 10 positions match TRBD1. V was pared by 0 bases and J by 3 bases, with 11 bases of the junction left unmatched. Germline V gives CDR1 LNHNV, CDR2 YYDKDF (reference sequence). There are 18 residues in the CDR3. The CDR3 bases are TGTGCCACCAGCAGAGACCTGGGACAGGGGACGCGTCACTACGAGCAGTACTTC. It is translated as CATSRDLGQGTRHYEQYF.

The gene calls are TRBV20-1 and TRBJ1-2; TRBD1 matches at 7 bases. This CDR3 is built from 11 residues. CDR1 and CDR2 from the germline V gene are DFQATT and SNEGSKA (reference sequence). The CDR3 reads CSTHRGYGYTF. The CDR3 DNA sequence: TGCAGCACTCACAGGGGCTATGGCTACACCTTC.

V usage is TRBV11-3 and J usage is TRBJ2-3; maybe TRBD1 (6 bases). The germline V gene has CDR1 SGHNT and CDR2 YENEEA. The ends were cut back, 2 bases at V and 1 base at J, with 7 bases in the middle. The CDR3 extends over 14 amino acids. CDR3 nucleotides: TGTGCCAGCAGCTTATACAGGGGCACAGATACGCAGTATTTT. The encoded protein is CASSLYRGTDTQYF.

The chain is built from TRBV5-1 and TRBJ1-6, with 7 positions matching TRBD1. J gave up 5 bases and V 4 bases, and 12 bases lay outside the gene matches. The CDR3 consists of 17 residues. The germline V gene encodes CDR1 SGHRS and CDR2 YFSETQ. This chain's CDR3 is CASSLDAGQANNSPLHF. The CDR3 region has the DNA TGCGCCAGCAGCCTGGACGCAGGACAGGCTAATAATTCACCCCTCCACTTT.

The CDR3 reads CASSQPGQKGNTIYF. CDR3 sequence (DNA): TGCGCCAGCAGCCAGCCGGGACAGAAAGGAAACACCATATATTTT. The J gene is TRBJ1-3, the V gene TRBV4-1, with 7 bases fitting TRBD1. V shed 3 bases and J 4 bases; nucleotides not matched to a gene: 6. CDR3 length equals 15 residues. Germline lookup yields CDR1 MGHRA and CDR2 YSYEKL.

Only a few counts were recorded for this clone. The chain recombines TRBV30 with TRBJ2-7; tentative D call: TRBD2 (5 bases). Trimming shortened V by 1 base and J by 4 bases, and 17 bases separated the two germline ends. The CDR3 totals 15 residues. Germline lookup yields CDR1 GTSNPN and CDR2 SVGIG (reference sequence). CDR3 DNA: TGTGCCTGGAGTGATCCTTCTCGTTCGGGGTACGAGCAGTACTTC. Residues: CAWSDPSRSGYEQYF.

This rearrangement joins TRBV7-9 to TRBJ1-2; 7 bases match TRBD1. Losses at the gene ends were 4 bases for V and 3 bases for J; bases not matched to a gene: 11. Germline V gene sequence: CDR1 SEHNR, CDR2 FQNEAQ (reference sequence). The CDR3 is 16 amino acids. The CDR3 reads CASSSLVDRAHYGYTF. The CDR3 DNA reads as TGTGCCAGCAGCTCCTTAGTTGACAGGGCACACTATGGCTACACCTTC.

V usage is TRBV6-6 and J usage is TRBJ1-5, with D maybe TRBD1 (6 bases). Germline V gene lookup returns CDR1 MNHNY and CDR2 SVGAGI (reference sequence). The CDR3 contains 14 residues. Trimming took 4 bases from V and 4 from J, leaving 11 bases between them. The CDR3 DNA is TGTGCCAGCAGTTTCCGACAGGCTAATCAGCCCCAGCATTTT. Encoded protein: CASSFRQANQPQHF.

The chain combines TRBV19 with TRBJ2-1; TRBD2 might be the D (6 bases). CDR3 length: 16 amino acids. Germline V CDR1 and CDR2: LNHDA, SQIVND (reference sequence). V gave up 5 bases and J gave up 5 bases, with 19 bases separating them. The chain's CDR3 is CASSLAGTLGDNEQFF. The CDR3 bases are TGTGCCAGTAGTTTGGCCGGGACTCTAGGGGACAATGAGCAGTTCTTC. The full variable domain, completed using reference TRBV19 and TRBJ2-1, is DGGITQSPKYLFRKEGQNVTLSCEQNLNHDAMYWYRQDPGQGLRLIYYSQIVNDFQKGDIAEGYSVSREKKESFPLTVTSAQKNPTAFYLCASSLAGTLGDNEQFFGPGTRLTVL.

The genes are TRBV4-1 and TRBJ2-5; 7 bases match TRBD2. The CDR3 is made up of 17 amino acids. V was clipped by 0 bases and J by 2 bases; unmatched bases: 9. The germline gives CDR1 MGHRA, CDR2 YSYEKL. The CDR3, as DNA: TGCGCCAGCAGCCAAGATAACGGGGGACTAACTCAAGAGACCCAGTACTTC. The encoded protein is CASSQDNGGLTQETQYF.

The chain employs TRBV13 and TRBJ2-3, with 8 bases aligning to TRBD2. J was trimmed by 7 bases and V by 0 bases; bases with no gene match: 12. This CDR3 region has 17 residues. Per germline, CDR1 PRHDT and CDR2 FYEKMQ (reference sequence). CDR3: CASSLGASGPWSHTQYF. CDR3 nucleotides: TGTGCCAGCAGCTTAGGCGCTAGCGGGCCCTGGAGTCATACGCAGTATTTT.

This clone was observed once. The genes are TRBV4-3 and TRBJ1-2; 9 bases agree with TRBD1. Per the germline V gene, CDR1 is LGHNA and CDR2 is YSLEER. This CDR3 region has 15 residues. V shed 5 bases, J shed 4 bases, and the junction held 8 bases outside the gene matches. CDR3: CASSLDRGSRYGYTF. The DNA for the CDR3 is TGCGCCAGCAGCTTGGACAGGGGATCTCGCTATGGCTACACCTTC.

This clone was recorded a few times. The gene calls are TRBV2 and TRBJ1-1, with D possibly being TRBD1 (6 bases). The CDR3 loop spans 16 amino acids. V lost 3 bases and J 2 bases, leaving 16 bases between the germline ends. From germline, CDR1 is SNHLY and CDR2 FYNNEI. This chain's CDR3 is CASSDPGTLLNTEAFF. In DNA, the CDR3 is TGTGCCAGCAGTGATCCCGGGACACTCCTCAACACTGAAGCTTTCTTT. The variable domain in full, with the rest retrieved from reference TRBV2 and TRBJ1-1, is EPEVTQTPSHQVTQMGQEVILRCVPISNHLYFYWYRQILGQKVEFLVSFYNNEISEKSEIFDDQFSVERPDGSNFTLKIRSTKLEDSAMYFCASSDPGTLLNTEAFFGQGTRLTVV.

This chain links TRBV9 with TRBJ1-1; D might be TRBD1 (5 bases). CDR3 size: 14 residues. Germline CDR1 SGDLS, CDR2 YYNGEE. Trimming removed 0 bases at V and 4 bases at J, with 10 bases between. The CDR3 nucleotides read TGTGCCAGCAGCGTAGTTTCAGGGTTCACTGAAGCTTTCTTT. Protein product: CASSVVSGFTEAFF.